What follows describes a single TCR beta chain. This specimen belongs to a study of blood T cell repertoires in COVID-19. Residents of about two dozen US areas, aged roughly 18 to 95 years, made up the participants. TCRdb's table, derived via immunoSEQ multiplex PCR, lists solely in-frame clones and lacks some. The sample records some 250,000 clones, roughly 89% being singletons. In germline, CDR1 is SGDLS, CDR2 YYNGEE. With V trimmed by 0 bases and J by 1 base, 5 bases remained unmatched. The CDR3 extends over 16 amino acids. The sequencing input was PBMCs or T cells enriched from blood (not recorded which). The TCR sequence derives from a woman aged 25 to 39 with acute COVID-19. The rearrangement joins TRBV9 to TRBJ2-5, with 8 bases that match TRBD2. Written as DNA, the CDR3 is TGTGCCAGCAGCGTAGCGTCCGGGGGGGGCCAAGAGACCCAGTACTTC. This encodes CASSVASGGGQETQYF.